This TCR beta chain was sequenced during a study of Graves' ophthalmopathy and Graves' hyperthyroidism. Findings and limits, study-wide: The authors also found most expanded thyroid clonotypes above 0.001 frequency in blood. For separating ophthalmopathy from stable hyperthyroidism, a 13-signature model gave over 85% sensitivity and roughly 77% specificity.

About this clonotype itself: Its antigen is unknown.

V was pared by 6 bases and J by 9 bases, with 15 bases between. Germline loops: CDR1 ENHRY, CDR2 SYGVKD. The CDR3 contains 14 residues. Researchers took RNA transcripts and amplified TCR beta CDR3 regions from them. HTBI-primed RT-PCR formed the first round, and a multiplex PCR formed the second. One entry per CDR3 protein results from TCRdb running MiXCR on the multiplex PCR reads. The top ten clones hold more than 3% of a sample with 650,000 to 800,000 distinct CDR3 sequences, about 41% of them seen once. Ophthalmopathic donors had moderate-to-severe activity, CAS ≥3 and NOSPECS ≥4, with disease that had lasted under 3 months. Exclusion criteria comprised other autoimmune diseases, uncontrolled infections, pregnancy or lactation in patients.

This receptor was taken from an adult man with Graves' ophthalmopathy. Specimen: peripheral blood. The V and J genes are TRBV10-3 and TRBJ2-6; TRBD2 is a possible D gene (6 bases). CDR3 in DNA: TGTGCCATCAGCCCGGGAGCCAGGGTCAACGTCCTGACTTTC. Translation: CAISPGARVNVLTF.